What follows are 28 T cell receptor beta chains derived from one specimen sequenced in a study of CD8 T cells in ankylosing spondylitis. Via MiXCR, TCRdb re-called the 5' RACE reads, giving one row per CDR3 protein. The data contain 150,000 to 200,000 distinct CDR3 sequences, roughly a third of them singletons. The sequenced sample was synovial fluid, either unsorted or a sorted T cell fraction (not recorded which). All receptors derive from a male donor with ankylosing spondylitis.

The chain recombines TRBV10-3 with TRBJ1-5, with a tentative D call TRBD1 (6 bases). The CDR3 consists of 15 residues. Germline values: CDR1 ENHRY, CDR2 SYGVKD. V lost 5 bases, J lost 0 bases, and 11 bases lay in between. The CDR3 reads CAISRKGDSNQPQHF. CDR3 nucleotide sequence: TGTGCCATCAGTAGAAAGGGGGATAGCAATCAGCCCCAGCATTTT.

CDR3 in amino acids: CASRGSADTQYF. CDR3 DNA sequence: TGTGCCAGCAGGGGGAGTGCAGATACGCAGTATTTT. The chain links TRBV7-2 to TRBJ2-3; maybe TRBD2 (5 bases). The CDR3 is 12 residues long. V lost 6 bases to trimming and J lost 4 bases, with 8 bases between them. The germline V gene has CDR1 SGHTA and CDR2 FQGNSA.

The CDR3 reads CASSQEIRAGAGELFF. The CDR3 DNA is TGTGCCAGCAGCCAAGAAATCCGGGCTGGTGCCGGGGAGCTGTTTTTT. The chain links TRBV4-2 to TRBJ2-2; D remains unclear. The V end lost 0 bases, the J end lost 6 bases, and 14 bases lay between the germline ends. There are 16 residues in the CDR3. Per the germline V gene, CDR1 is LGHNA and CDR2 is YNFKEQ.

There are a few counts of this clonotype. The gene calls are TRBV29-1 and TRBJ2-5; a possible D gene is TRBD1 (6 bases). V lost 8 bases, J lost 3 bases, and 16 bases lay in between. The V gene's germline CDR1 is SQVTM and CDR2 ANQGSEA. This CDR3 region has 13 residues. The CDR3 nucleotides are TGCAGCTCCCAATTTAACAGGGAAGAGACCCAGTACTTC. Translated: CSSQFNREETQYF. The variable domain in full, with the rest retrieved from reference TRBV29-1 and TRBJ2-5, is SAVISQKPSRDICQRGTSLTIQCQVDSQVTMMFWYRQQPGQSLTLIATANQGSEATYESGFVIDKFPISRPNLTFSTLTVSNMSPEDSSIYLCSSQFNREETQYFGPGTRLLVL.

The gene calls are TRBV4-2 and TRBJ2-5; 10 bases agree with TRBD1. Looked up from germline, CDR1 is LGHNA and CDR2 is YNFKEQ. With V trimmed by 3 bases and J by 4 bases, 14 bases remained unmatched. This CDR3 has 18 amino acids. CDR3 in DNA: TGTGCCAGCAGCCACGGTGGACAGGGGGAGTTATATGTAGAGACCCAGTACTTC. This translates into CASSHGGQGELYVETQYF.

V gene TRBV6-5 combines with J gene TRBJ2-3, with D perhaps assigned TRBD1 or TRBD2 (7 bases each). The V and J ends lost 2 bases and 5 bases respectively, with 14 bases between them. CDR1 is MNHEY and CDR2 is SVGAGI in the germline V gene. The CDR3 covers 15 residues. CDR3 residues: CASSYGGAGGDTQYF. The CDR3 coding sequence is TGTGCCAGCAGTTACGGGGGGGCAGGGGGAGATACGCAGTATTTT.

This clonotype was seen a single time. This chain joins TRBV6-1 and TRBJ2-3, with 7 positions matching TRBD1. The V and J ends lost 4 bases and 4 bases, in that order; junction bases with no gene match: 11. CDR1 MNHNS and CDR2 SASEGT come from the germline V gene. This CDR3 has 16 residues. The CDR3 region is CASSVQQGFFPDTQYF. The CDR3 nucleotides are TGTGCCAGCAGTGTCCAACAGGGGTTTTTCCCAGATACGCAGTATTTT.

CDR3 sequence (DNA): TGCAGTGCTAGAGATCTGAATTGGGACAATGAGCAGTTCTTC. Residues: CSARDLNWDNEQFF. This chain joins TRBV20-1 and TRBJ2-1; D not resolved. The V end was cut by 0 bases, the J end by 5 bases, with 11 bases between. Looked up from germline, CDR1 is DFQATT and CDR2 is SNEGSKA (reference sequence). The CDR3 is 14 residues long.

This clonotype was seen a handful of times. V is TRBV6-2 or TRBV6-3 and J is TRBJ2-7, with D tentatively TRBD2 (5 bases). The V and J ends lost 7 bases and 2 bases respectively, with 9 bases between them. The CDR3 has 12 amino acids. CDR1 is MNHEY, CDR2 SVGEGT, per germline. CDR3 in DNA: TGTGCCAGCACCTCGGGGACCTACGAGCAGTACTTC. Its translation: CASTSGTYEQYF.

The sample holds a few counts of this clonotype. The chain combines TRBV4-3 with TRBJ2-1, with D perhaps TRBD2 (7 bases). Germline V gives CDR1 LGHNA, CDR2 YSLEER. V lost 0 bases, J lost 15 bases, and 15 bases lay in between. The CDR3 has 13 residues. CDR3 nucleotide sequence: TGCGCCAGCAGCCAAGAGCCCGGGGGGCTGGGGTTCTTC. Translation gives CASSQEPGGLGFF.

Only a few counts were recorded for this clonotype. This chain uses TRBV15 with TRBJ1-6, with 8 positions matching TRBD1. V shed 3 bases and J 8 bases; nucleotides not matched to a gene: 3. Per the germline V gene, CDR1 is LNHNV and CDR2 is YYDKDF (reference sequence). This CDR3 has 14 amino acids. Written as DNA, the CDR3 is TGTGCCACCAGCAGGGGACAGGAGTATTCACCCCTCCACTTT. Protein product: CATSRGQEYSPLHF. The whole variable domain, remainder taken from reference TRBV15 and TRBJ1-6, is DAMVIQNPRYQVTQFGKPVTLSCSQTLNHNVMYWYQQKSSQAPKLLFHYYDKDFNNEADTPDNFQSRRPNTSFCFLDIRSPGLGDTAMYLCATSRGQEYSPLHFGNGTRLTVT.

The genes are TRBV4-1 and TRBJ1-4, with D possibly matching TRBD1 (6 bases). V was pared by 1 base and J by 0 bases, with 12 bases between. CDR1 and CDR2 (germline): MGHRA, YSYEKL. The CDR3 is made up of 17 amino acids. The DNA for the CDR3 is TGCGCCAGCAGCCAAGGGGGGCAGAGTGCAACTAATGAAAAACTGTTTTTT. It is translated as CASSQGGQSATNEKLFF.

CDR3 amino acids: CASSQAPATDEQYF. In nucleotides, the CDR3 is TGTGCCAGCAGCCAAGCCCCAGCTACGGACGAGCAGTACTTC. J is TRBJ2-7 and V is TRBV3-1; D gene unclear. Per the germline V gene, CDR1 is LGHDT and CDR2 is YNNKEL (reference sequence). This CDR3 is built from 14 residues. V lost 1 base and J 5 bases, leaving 12 bases between the germline ends.

The gene calls are TRBV5-1 and TRBJ2-3, with D perhaps matching TRBD1 (6 bases). CDR3 size: 14 residues. The germline gives CDR1 SGHRS, CDR2 YFSETQ. Deletions cut 3 bases from V and 0 bases from J, with 8 bases between. The CDR3, as DNA: TGCGCCAGCAGCTCCCAGGGGAGCACAGATACGCAGTATTTT. Encoded protein: CASSSQGSTDTQYF.

This clonotype has more than one count but fewer than ten. V usage is TRBV20-1 and J usage is TRBJ1-2; D gene unclear. CDR1 DFQATT and CDR2 SNEGSKA come from the germline V gene (reference sequence). This CDR3 is built from 13 residues. V dropped 5 bases and J dropped 8 bases, with 18 bases sitting between them. This CDR3 reads CSAAEGSQRGYTF. Here the CDR3 DNA reads TGCAGTGCTGCTGAAGGATCCCAGAGGGGCTACACCTTC.

Of note for this clonotype: Relative to the germline gene, one junction end is altered; a read error may explain this. The chain recombines TRBV20-1 with TRBJ2-7; D perhaps matches TRBD2 (7 bases). The CDR3 contains 15 residues. Germline V gene data show CDR1 as DFQATT and CDR2 as SNEGSKA (reference sequence). This chain's CDR3 is CSARGGGGLGYELYF. The DNA of the CDR3 is TGCAGTGCTAGAGGAGGGGGGGGACTGGGCTACGAGCTGTACTTC.

This clonotype was detected a few times. The chain employs TRBV6-5 and TRBJ2-1, with 9 bases matching TRBD2. V shed 0 bases, J shed 5 bases, and the junction held 2 bases outside the gene matches. The CDR3 runs to 15 residues. Germline V gives CDR1 MNHEY, CDR2 SVGAGI. The CDR3 loop reads CASSYSGGGDNEQFF. CDR3 DNA: TGTGCCAGCAGTTACTCGGGCGGGGGGGACAATGAGCAGTTCTTC.

This chain uses TRBV18 with TRBJ2-7; D remains unclear. CDR1 and CDR2 (germline): KGHSH, LQKENI. V was shortened by 3 bases and J by 2 bases, with 11 bases between the two germline ends. This CDR3 comprises 14 residues. The CDR3 region is CASSPLSNPYEQYF. The CDR3 bases are TGTGCCAGCTCACCCCTGTCGAACCCCTACGAGCAGTACTTC.

The rearrangement uses TRBV11-2 and TRBJ2-7; 9 bases agree with TRBD2. J was trimmed by 2 bases and V by 5 bases; bases with no gene match: 13. The CDR3 spans 17 residues. Germline V gene sequence: CDR1 SGHAT, CDR2 FQNNGV. The CDR3 DNA is TGTGCCAGCAGCCCCCCTGGAAGAATAGCGGGAGCCTACGAGCAGTACTTC. This gives the protein CASSPPGRIAGAYEQYF.

This chain links TRBV3-1 with TRBJ1-4; D remains ambiguous. Looked up from germline, CDR1 is LGHDT and CDR2 is YNNKEL (reference sequence). The CDR3 has 14 residues. Trimming removed 1 base at V and 5 bases at J, with 8 bases between. CDR3 residues: CASSQGRANEKLFF. CDR3 coding DNA: TGTGCCAGCAGCCAAGGACGGGCAAATGAAAAACTGTTTTTT.

The sample holds one count of this clonotype. The CDR3 DNA reads as TGTGCCAGCAGCCAAGATGGTTGGACGGAACCCTACGAGCAGTACTTC. Encoded protein: CASSQDGWTEPYEQYF. The rearrangement uses TRBV3-1 and TRBJ2-7; D is unresolved. The CDR3 extends over 16 amino acids. Looked up from germline, CDR1 is LGHDT and CDR2 is YNNKEL (reference sequence). Trimming pared 0 bases from V and 2 bases from J, leaving 14 bases between.

With regard to this clonotype: Its ends do not fully match the called genes, so a read error is possible. The V and J genes are TRBV7-2 and TRBJ2-7, with 10 bases fitting TRBD2. Germline CDR1 reads SGHTA; CDR2 reads FQGNSA. This CDR3 is built from 15 residues. The CDR3 DNA is TGTGCCAGCAGCCTAGCGGGGGTCGAAAGCTACGAGCAGTACTTC. Amino acids: CASSLAGVESYEQYF.

This clonotype was picked up many times. The J gene is TRBJ1-5, the V gene TRBV10-3; D possibly corresponds to TRBD1 (5 bases). The CDR3 extends over 13 amino acids. Per the germline V gene, CDR1 is ENHRY and CDR2 is SYGVKD. V was shortened by 4 bases and J by 8 bases, with 12 bases between the two germline ends. DNA for the CDR3: TGTGCCATCAGTGGCGAGGCCAGGGAGCCCCAGCATTTT. This translates into CAISGEAREPQHF.

This clonotype occurred many times. The chain uses TRBV2 and TRBJ2-5; 11 nucleotides align to TRBD2. Looked up from germline, CDR1 is SNHLY and CDR2 is FYNNEI. The CDR3 is 14 residues long. J gave up 5 bases and V 5 bases, and 4 bases lay outside the gene matches. The CDR3: CASSLAGGRETQYF. In DNA, the CDR3 is TGTGCCAGCAGTCTAGCGGGAGGTCGGGAGACCCAGTACTTC. Variable domain in full (rest from reference TRBV2 and TRBJ2-5): EPEVTQTPSHQVTQMGQEVILRCVPISNHLYFYWYRQILGQKVEFLVSFYNNEISEKSEIFDDQFSVERPDGSNFTLKIRSTKLEDSAMYFCASSLAGGRETQYFGPGTRLLVL.

Only a few counts were recorded for this clonotype. This CDR3 reads CASRVDMYTGELFF. CDR3 nucleotides: TGTGCCAGCAGGGTTGACATGTACACCGGGGAGCTGTTTTTT. This rearrangement joins TRBV7-2 to TRBJ2-2; D gene uncertain. V shed 6 bases and J shed 3 bases, with 11 bases lying between them. From germline, CDR1 is SGHTA and CDR2 FQGNSA. The CDR3 extends over 14 amino acids.

The V and J genes are TRBV9 and TRBJ2-1; D is unresolved. The V gene's germline CDR1 is SGDLS and CDR2 YYNGEE. CDR3 length equals 9 residues. The V and J ends lost 10 bases and 4 bases respectively, with 3 bases between them. This CDR3 is CAGYNEQFF. CDR3 nucleotide sequence: TGTGCCGGGTACAATGAGCAGTTCTTC.

This clonotype has only a few counts. One end of the junction is discordant with germline, which a read error may explain. The J gene is TRBJ1-1, the V gene TRBV7-9; D gene uncertain. The CDR3 runs 14 residues. The germline CDR1 and CDR2 sequences are SEHNR and FQNEAQ (reference sequence). The CDR3 coding sequence is TGTGCCAGCAGCTTCGCCCTCTTAGACACAGAAGCTTTCTTT. Its translation: CASSFALLDTEAFF.

This clonotype is a singleton in its sample. This chain joins TRBV3-1 and TRBJ1-6; 8 bases map to TRBD1. Germline CDR1 LGHDT, CDR2 YNNKEL (reference sequence). Trimming took 2 bases from V and 5 from J; bases not matched to a gene: 5. The CDR3 spans 16 residues. The CDR3 sequence: CASSQTRDRNNSPLHF. CDR3 coding DNA: TGTGCCAGCAGCCAAACTCGGGACAGGAATAATTCACCCCTCCACTTT.